The next 5 T cell receptor beta chains were all read from a single sample in a study of control samples from healthy donors and cancer patients (dated by TCRdb to 2019 to 2021). To prepare the library, the immunoSEQ multiplex PCR assay was applied. This is the immuneACCESS table as TCRdb keeps it, with only in-frame sequences that have V and J called. A part of the clones is gone; compared with another copy, unresolved V genes explain less than half, and the rest is unexplained. The sample's table lists a count of roughly 190,000 clones. Of the sample, roughly 2% falls within the top ten clones. The sample taken for sequencing was blood. The receptor source for this set is a woman in her thirties in good health.

The chain couples TRBV7-8 to TRBJ1-2, with a weak D call TRBD1 (5 bases). Trimming left V 1 base short and J 3 bases short, with 18 bases between. The CDR3 covers 17 residues. From germline, CDR1 is SGHVS and CDR2 FQNEAQ. The CDR3 coding sequence is TGTGCCAGCAGCTTAGGACAGAGACTGGCGATCGACTATGGCTACACCTTC. The encoded protein is CASSLGQRLAIDYGYTF.

This sequence joins TRBV2 and TRBJ2-3; possibly TRBD2 for D (5 bases). The CDR3 has 14 amino acids. CDR1 and CDR2 (germline): SNHLY, FYNNEI. V was pared by 6 bases and J by 2 bases, with 12 bases between. The CDR3 loop is CASRSSTNTDTQYF. As DNA, the CDR3 is TGTGCCAGCAGGTCTAGCACAAACACAGATACGCAGTATTTT.

V gene TRBV14 combines with J gene TRBJ2-7; D may correspond to TRBD1 or TRBD2 (6 bases each). Germline CDR1 SGHDN, CDR2 FVKESK. The ends were cut back, 1 base at V and 2 bases at J, with 18 bases in the middle. This CDR3 region has 17 residues. CDR3: CASSQGRGGTLTYEQYF. The CDR3 coding sequence is TGTGCCAGCAGCCAAGGGAGAGGGGGGACACTAACCTACGAGCAGTACTTC. The full variable domain, its missing parts supplied by reference TRBV14 and TRBJ2-7, is EAGVTQFPSHSVIEKGQTVTLRCDPISGHDNLYWYRRVMGKEIKFLLHFVKESKQDESGMPNNRFLAERTGGTYSTLKVQPAELEDSGVYFCASSQGRGGTLTYEQYFGPGTRLTVT.

The rearrangement uses TRBV30 and TRBJ1-5, with D tentatively TRBD1 (5 bases). CDR1 and CDR2 from the germline V gene are GTSNPN and SVGIG (reference sequence). CDR3 length equals 15 residues. The V gene lost 1 base and the J gene lost 0 bases, with 10 bases spanning the gap. Here the CDR3 DNA reads TGTGCCTGGAGTGAAGACAGTCTTAGCAATCAGCCCCAGCATTTT. It codes for CAWSEDSLSNQPQHF. The variable domain in full, with the rest retrieved from reference TRBV30 and TRBJ1-5, is SQTIHQWPATLVQPVGSPLSLECTVEGTSNPNLYWYRQAAGRGLQLLFYSVGIGQISSEVPQNLSASRPQDRQFILSSKKLLLSDSGFYLCAWSEDSLSNQPQHFGDGTRLSIL.

The chain is built from TRBV7-2 and TRBJ1-4; weak D call: TRBD1 (5 bases). V was cut by 10 bases and J by 0 bases, with 15 bases left in between. Germline assignment: CDR1 SGHTA and CDR2 FQGNSA. This CDR3 has 15 amino acids. The CDR3 DNA is TGTGCCACTGCACCTGGGGGGTCAACTAATGAAAAACTGTTTTTT. Its protein product is CATAPGGSTNEKLFF.